Sequencing of this T cell receptor (beta chain) was carried out in a study of T cell responses to AZD1222 COVID-19 vaccine. CDR3 length equals 17 residues. CDR1 and CDR2 (germline): SGDLS, YYNGEE. Trimming at V came to 4 bases and at J to 0 bases, leaving 9 bases not matched to a gene. Sequencing used immunoSEQ multiplex PCR; TCRdb keeps in-frame clones, though not all of them. The sample carries 100,000 to 150,000 clones, approximately 85% recorded once. This chain links TRBV9 with TRBJ2-2, with 7 positions matching TRBD2. The clonotype was recovered from an adult who received the AZD1222 COVID-19 vaccine. This specimen was peripheral blood, taken 28 days after the second AZD1222 dose. CDR3 DNA sequence: TGTGCCAGCAGCCCCCGCCGTGGGGGGGCGAACACCGGGGAGCTGTTTTTT. Residues: CASSPRRGGANTGELFF. The full variable domain, completed using reference TRBV9 and TRBJ2-2, is DSGVTQTPKHLITATGQRVTLRCSPRSGDLSVYWYQQSLDQGLQFLIQYYNGEERAKGNILERFSAQQFPDLHSELNLSSLELGDSALYFCASSPRRGGANTGELFFGEGSRLTVL.